The 30 T cell receptor beta chains listed next were all sequenced from one sample in a study of blood T cell repertoires in COVID-19. Sequenced by immunoSEQ multiplex PCR; TCRdb stores in-frame clones only, minus some. The sample yields almost 400,000 clones, 85% to 90% seen once. Material for sequencing was PBMCs or T cells enriched from blood (not recorded which). These receptors all stem from a young woman with acute COVID-19.

The chain joins TRBV5-1 to TRBJ1-1; D uncertain. Trimming cost V 1 base and J 6 bases, with 10 bases left between them. This CDR3 contains 13 residues. CDR1 and CDR2 from the germline V gene are SGHRS and YFSETQ. This CDR3 reads CASSLTRSAEAFF. For the CDR3, the DNA is TGCGCCAGCAGCTTGACTAGGAGTGCTGAAGCTTTCTTT.

This chain links TRBV9 with TRBJ2-3; unclear D gene. This CDR3 has 15 residues. Trimming removed 3 bases from V and 2 bases from J, with 13 bases in between. The germline gives CDR1 SGDLS, CDR2 YYNGEE. CDR3 in DNA: TGTGCCAGCAGCGCGAACGGGTTCATCACAGATACGCAGTATTTT. This encodes CASSANGFITDTQYF.

The V and J genes are TRBV5-6 and TRBJ2-2, with TRBD1 identical over 7 bases. CDR3 length equals 16 residues. Per germline, CDR1 SGHDT and CDR2 YYEEEE. Germline trimming cut 2 bases from V and 7 bases from J; bases unmatched to any gene: 11. CDR3 amino acids: CASSLSTTGWYGELFF. The CDR3 DNA sequence: TGTGCCAGCAGCTTATCAACGACAGGGTGGTACGGGGAGCTGTTTTTT.

The chain links TRBV11-2 to TRBJ1-1, with 7 nucleotides matching TRBD1. V gave up 5 bases and J gave up 0 bases; unmatched junction bases: 9. Germline V lookup: CDR1 SGHAT, CDR2 FQNNGV. The CDR3 spans 16 residues. CDR3: CASSPPLGTVNTEAFF. CDR3 DNA: TGTGCCAGCAGCCCACCATTGGGGACAGTGAACACTGAAGCTTTCTTT. Based on the CDR3 plus reference TRBV11-2 and TRBJ1-1, the full variable domain is EAGVAQSPRYKIIEKRQSVAFWCNPISGHATLYWYQQILGQGPKLLIQFQNNGVVDDSQLPKDRFSAERLKGVDSTLKIQPAKLEDSAVYLCASSPPLGTVNTEAFFGQGTRLTVV.

About this clone itself: This specimen includes other DNA sequences encoding the same CDR3. V and J are TRBV9 and TRBJ2-2, with TRBD2 matching over 7 bases. Unmatched junction bases numbered 7, after V lost 0 bases and J lost 8 bases. Germline CDR1 is SGDLS and CDR2 is YYNGEE. The CDR3 covers 15 residues. CDR3 loop: CASSVDPAGTGELFF. The CDR3 region has the DNA TGTGCCAGCAGCGTAGATCCAGCGGGGACTGGGGAGCTGTTTTTT.

This chain connects TRBV7-9 to TRBJ2-5; a possible D gene is TRBD2 (6 bases). V was pared by 7 bases and J by 7 bases, with 22 bases between. CDR1 is SEHNR and CDR2 is FQNEAQ in the germline V gene (reference sequence). This CDR3 contains 15 residues. CDR3 sequence: CASIEWRGLFGTQYF. Here the CDR3 DNA reads TGTGCCAGCATCGAATGGAGGGGCCTATTCGGGACCCAGTACTTC. The variable domain in full, completed from reference TRBV7-9 and TRBJ2-5, reads DTGVSQNPRHKITKRGQNVTFRCDPISEHNRLYWYRQTLGQGPEFLTYFQNEAQLEKSRLLSDRFSAERPKGSFSTLEIQRTEQGDSAMYLCASIEWRGLFGTQYFGPGTRLLVL.

This clone was counted a few times. The chain joins TRBV19 to TRBJ1-1, with a weak D call TRBD1 (6 bases). Trimming shortened V by 5 bases and J by 1 base, and 11 bases separated the two germline ends. The CDR3 is 14 amino acids. CDR1 and CDR2 (germline): LNHDA, SQIVND (reference sequence). The CDR3 sequence is CASSAGTPNTEAFF. DNA for the CDR3: TGTGCCAGTAGTGCCGGGACACCGAACACTGAAGCTTTCTTT. The whole variable domain, remainder taken from reference TRBV19 and TRBJ1-1, is DGGITQSPKYLFRKEGQNVTLSCEQNLNHDAMYWYRQDPGQGLRLIYYSQIVNDFQKGDIAEGYSVSREKKESFPLTVTSAQKNPTAFYLCASSAGTPNTEAFFGQGTRLTVV.

The chain combines TRBV5-1 with TRBJ2-1, with no clear D. V was shortened by 0 bases and J by 5 bases, with 6 bases between the two germline ends. Germline V gives CDR1 SGHRS, CDR2 YFSETQ. The CDR3 length is 13 residues. Written as DNA, the CDR3 is TGCGCCAGCAGCTTGGTTGTCAACAATGAGCAGTTCTTC. It translates to CASSLVVNNEQFF.

V gene TRBV10-3 combines with J gene TRBJ2-1; maybe TRBD1 (7 bases). CDR1 and CDR2 from the germline V gene are ENHRY and SYGVKD. The CDR3 totals 14 residues. V lost 7 bases and J lost 1, with 11 bases in between. This chain's CDR3 is CAIMQGGSYNEQFF. CDR3 bases: TGTGCCATCATGCAGGGGGGATCCTACAATGAGCAGTTCTTC.

The chain links TRBV27 to TRBJ1-4; possible D gene TRBD1, 5 bases. CDR3 length equals 17 residues. Trimming stripped 6 bases from V and 7 bases from J, with 24 bases between. The germline V gene has CDR1 MNHEY and CDR2 SMNVEV (reference sequence). The CDR3: CASSPRPGRYMSEKLFF. The CDR3 DNA follows: TGTGCCAGCAGCCCCCGGCCAGGGCGATATATGTCTGAAAAACTGTTTTTT.

The V call is TRBV20-1, the J call TRBJ1-4; tentative D call: TRBD1 (6 bases). Germline values: CDR1 DFQATT, CDR2 SNEGSKA (reference sequence). Between the trimmed V and J ends, which lost 3 bases and 1 base, there was a span of 9 bases. The CDR3 contains 14 residues. This CDR3 is CSASQTGTNEKLFF. CDR3 sequence (DNA): TGCAGTGCTAGTCAGACAGGAACTAATGAAAAACTGTTTTTT.

This chain uses TRBV5-6 with TRBJ2-1; 12 bases are shared with TRBD2. Germline lookup yields CDR1 SGHDT and CDR2 YYEEEE. This CDR3 is built from 16 residues. V dropped 3 bases and J dropped 10; count of bases not matched to a gene: 11. CDR3 in DNA: TGTGCCAGCAGCTCGAAGCTAGCGGGGGGGACCCAGGAGCAGTTCTTC. Translated, it gives CASSSKLAGGTQEQFF.

The rearrangement uses TRBV5-4 and TRBJ2-3; 13 bases match TRBD2. V shed 3 bases, J shed 3 bases, and the junction held 1 base outside the gene matches. Germline assignment: CDR1 SGHNT and CDR2 YYREEE (reference sequence). CDR3 length: 15 amino acids. For the CDR3, the DNA is TGTGCCAGCAGCTCACTAGCGGGGGGGACAGATACGCAGTATTTT. Amino acids: CASSSLAGGTDTQYF.

J is TRBJ1-3 and V is TRBV3-1 (or the pseudogene TRBV3-2); TRBD1 matches at 7 bases. The germline gives CDR1 LGHDT, CDR2 YNNKEL (reference sequence). This CDR3 spans 16 amino acids. Trimming at V came to 1 base and at J to 4 bases, leaving 7 bases not matched to a gene. The CDR3 coding sequence is TGTGCCAGCAGCCAAGGACAGGGTCTTGCGGGAAACACCATATATTTT. Translation gives CASSQGQGLAGNTIYF.

The chain employs TRBV4-1 and TRBJ1-5, with TRBD1 identical over 7 bases. The V and J ends lost 2 bases and 0 bases, in that order; junction bases with no gene match: 10. Germline loops: CDR1 MGHRA, CDR2 YSYEKL. CDR3 length: 18 amino acids. The CDR3 here is CASSQNPGTDYSNQPQHF. CDR3 DNA: TGCGCCAGCAGCCAAAACCCTGGGACAGACTATAGCAATCAGCCCCAGCATTTT.

The rearrangement uses TRBV2 and TRBJ1-1; 7 nucleotides agree with TRBD1. Germline values: CDR1 SNHLY, CDR2 FYNNEI. Unmatched junction bases numbered 4, after V lost 7 bases and J lost 2 bases. This CDR3 has 13 residues. The CDR3: CASIRQGNTEAFF. Written as DNA, the CDR3 is TGTGCCAGCATCAGACAGGGTAACACTGAAGCTTTCTTT.

This chain links TRBV30 with TRBJ2-3; D may be TRBD2 (5 bases). V lost 3 bases, J lost 2 bases, and 12 bases lay in between. Germline CDR1 and CDR2: GTSNPN and SVGIG (reference sequence). The CDR3 length is 14 residues. CDR3 in DNA: TGTGCCTGGAGGCTAGCCCGGATCACAGATACGCAGTATTTT. It yields the protein CAWRLARITDTQYF.

Worth noting for this clone: In the same sample, other DNA sequences code for this CDR3. The chain recombines TRBV6-5 with TRBJ1-1; D is undetermined. The germline V gene has CDR1 MNHEY and CDR2 SVGAGI. With 6 bases removed from V and 5 bases from J, the gap between germline ends came to 4 bases. There are 10 residues in the CDR3. CDR3 in amino acids: CASRRTEAFF. The DNA of the CDR3 is TGTGCCAGCAGGCGGACTGAAGCTTTCTTT.

This rearrangement joins TRBV7-2 to TRBJ1-2; 11 bases agree with TRBD1. This CDR3 spans 17 amino acids. Germline loops: CDR1 SGHTA, CDR2 FQGNSA. V lost 4 bases, J lost 4 bases, and 11 bases stayed unmatched. The CDR3 nucleotides read TGTGCCAGCAGCTGGCCTGACCCGGGACAGGGGGTCTATGGCTACACCTTC. Protein product: CASSWPDPGQGVYGYTF.

The CDR3 nucleotides read TGTGCCAGCAGACCCGGGACAGGGCTTTATCAGCCCCAGCATTTT. Protein sequence: CASRPGTGLYQPQHF. The chain links TRBV2 to TRBJ1-5; 9 nucleotides agree with TRBD1. Germline V lookup: CDR1 SNHLY, CDR2 FYNNEI. V gave up 6 bases and J gave up 5 bases; unmatched junction bases: 8. The CDR3 sequence is 15 residues long.

The gene calls are TRBV6-5 and TRBJ1-2; TRBD1 aligns across 7 bases. The germline V gene has CDR1 MNHEY and CDR2 SVGAGI. Trimming removed 6 bases from V and 1 base from J; junction bases left unmatched: 8. CDR3 size: 15 residues. DNA of the CDR3: TGTGCCAGCAGACCCTACAGGGGTAATAACTATGGCTACACCTTC. Residues: CASRPYRGNNYGYTF.

J is TRBJ1-1 and V is TRBV5-5; no clear D gene. Between the trimmed V and J ends, which lost 0 bases and 6 bases, there was a span of 12 bases. The germline V gene has CDR1 SGHKS and CDR2 YYEKEE (reference sequence). The CDR3 is 14 amino acids. In DNA, the CDR3 is TGTGCCAGCAGCTTGGAAGAGGTCATCCCTGAAGCTTTCTTT. Translating gives CASSLEEVIPEAFF.

V and J are TRBV21-1 and TRBJ2-7; the listed D gene, TRBD2, was not tested against the DNA. TRBV21-1 is classified as a pseudogene. The CDR3 extends over 16 amino acids. CDR3 loop: CASSLRLAGIDYEQYF. CDR3 coding DNA: TGTGCCAGCAGCCTACGACTAGCGGGGATTGACTACGAGCAGTACTTC.

This chain uses TRBV3-1 (or the pseudogene TRBV3-2) with TRBJ1-4, with D perhaps matching TRBD1 (5 bases). Germline V gene data show CDR1 as LGHDT and CDR2 as YNNKEL (reference sequence). This CDR3 region has 14 residues. The V end lost 3 bases, the J end lost 1 base, and 6 bases lay between the germline ends. CDR3 DNA: TGTGCCAGCAGCCAGGGGGGAACTAATGAAAAACTGTTTTTT. Encoded protein: CASSQGGTNEKLFF.

J is TRBJ1-5 and V is TRBV30; TRBD1 is a possible D gene (5 bases). The V end lost 3 bases, the J end lost 5 bases, and 11 bases lay between the germline ends. Looked up from germline, CDR1 is GTSNPN and CDR2 is SVGIG (reference sequence). The CDR3 is 13 residues long. CDR3 coding DNA: TGTGCCTGGAGCGTCGCAGGGTATCAGCCCCAGCATTTT. This sequence encodes CAWSVAGYQPQHF.

The chain uses TRBV7-6 and TRBJ2-5, with 8 bases matching TRBD1. Trimming removed 3 bases from V and 5 bases from J; junction bases left unmatched: 5. Looked up from germline, CDR1 is SGHVS and CDR2 is FNYEAQ. The CDR3 totals 14 residues. The CDR3, as DNA: TGTGCCAGCAGCTTGACAGGGGTTGAGGAGACCCAGTACTTC. Amino acid sequence: CASSLTGVEETQYF.

The chain combines TRBV7-9 with TRBJ2-7, with D perhaps matching TRBD2 (7 bases). The CDR3 has 14 residues. Germline V lookup: CDR1 SEHNR, CDR2 FQNEAQ (reference sequence). V lost 4 bases and J 3 bases, leaving 13 bases between the germline ends. The CDR3 region has the DNA TGTGCCAGCAGCTGGGGGGGCGCAAGCTACGAGCAGTACTTC. Its translation: CASSWGGASYEQYF.

V gene TRBV3-1 (or the pseudogene TRBV3-2) combines with J gene TRBJ1-5; D is possibly TRBD1 (5 bases). The V gene lost 4 bases and the J gene lost 4 bases, with 14 bases spanning the gap. This CDR3 region has 15 residues. Germline loops: CDR1 LGHDT, CDR2 YNNKEL (reference sequence). The CDR3 region has the DNA TGTGCCAGCAGCCTAGGGTGGGGGGGTAATCAGCCCCAGCATTTT. It yields the protein CASSLGWGGNQPQHF.

J is TRBJ2-1 and V is TRBV10-3; 10 nucleotides align to TRBD1. The CDR3 contains 17 residues. CDR1 is ENHRY and CDR2 is SYGVKD in the germline V gene. J gave up 2 bases and V 1 base, and 5 bases lay outside the gene matches. The CDR3 reads CAISEWWTGGTYNEQFF. The CDR3 bases are TGTGCCATCAGTGAGTGGTGGACAGGGGGAACCTACAATGAGCAGTTCTTC.

The gene calls are TRBV7-2 and TRBJ1-4; no clear D. V lost 0 bases and J lost 0, with 11 bases in between. This CDR3 contains 17 residues. Per the germline V gene, CDR1 is SGHTA and CDR2 is FQGNSA. For the CDR3, the DNA is TGTGCCAGCAGCTTAGCTGCGTTCCGTGCAACTAATGAAAAACTGTTTTTT. Translation gives CASSLAAFRATNEKLFF.